One and the same sample provided the 18 T cell receptor beta chains below, sequenced in a study of Graves' ophthalmopathy and Graves' hyperthyroidism. Amplification of TCR beta CDR3 regions used RNA transcripts. An initial RT-PCR round employing HTBI primers preceded a second-round multiplex PCR. TCRdb re-called the multiplex PCR reads through MiXCR, storing one row per CDR3 protein. This sample has 200,000 to 250,000 distinct CDR3 sequences, with 20% to 25% found just once. The sequencing input was peripheral blood. These receptors all come from a woman aged 50 to 60 with Graves' ophthalmopathy.

A remark on this clonotype: Given a much more abundant clone one base away, this may be a read error. The rearrangement links TRBV6-5 to TRBJ1-1; D gene ambiguous. V shed 0 bases and J shed 0 bases, with 2 bases lying between them. CDR3 length equals 13 residues. CDR1 and CDR2 (germline): MNHEY, SVGAGI. CDR3 in DNA: TGTGCCAGCAGTTACTCACTGAACACTGAAGCTTTCTTT. This codes for CASSYSLNTEAFF.

In its sample, this clonotype was seen many times. The chain uses TRBV18 and TRBJ2-5; D perhaps matches TRBD1 (5 bases). V shed 3 bases and J shed 2 bases, with 10 bases lying between them. The CDR3 is 14 amino acids. Germline CDR1 reads KGHSH; CDR2 reads LQKENI. The CDR3 reads CASSPGRVQETQYF. CDR3 coding DNA: TGTGCCAGCTCACCTGGCAGGGTGCAAGAGACCCAGTACTTC.

This clonotype was counted ten times or more. The J gene is TRBJ2-7, the V gene TRBV6-1, with D possibly being TRBD2 (5 bases). The CDR3 sequence is 16 residues long. Germline assignment: CDR1 MNHNS and CDR2 SASEGT. V dropped 0 bases and J dropped 3 bases, with 15 bases sitting between them. CDR3 DNA: TGTGCCAGCAGTGAAGCGCCTTCCAACCGGGACTACGAGCAGTACTTC. Translated, it gives CASSEAPSNRDYEQYF.

This clonotype was counted many times. This chain uses TRBV28 with TRBJ2-5; D gene unclear. This CDR3 region has 14 residues. Germline CDR1 and CDR2: MDHEN and SYDVKM. V was trimmed by 6 bases and J by 4 bases, leaving 15 bases between them. CDR3 nucleotides: TGTGCCAGCAGGCAAAACCCGGTAGGAGAGACCCAGTACTTC. It translates to CASRQNPVGETQYF. The whole variable domain, remainder taken from reference TRBV28 and TRBJ2-5, is DVKVTQSSRYLVKRTGEKVFLECVQDMDHENMFWYRQDPGLGLRLIYFSYDVKMKEKGDIPEGYSVSREKKERFSLILESASTNQTSMYLCASRQNPVGETQYFGPGTRLLVL.

This clonotype showed up just once. This chain uses TRBV7-9 with TRBJ2-7, with D possibly matching TRBD2 (7 bases). The CDR3 has 15 residues. Deletions cut 3 bases from V and 1 base from J, with 13 bases between. CDR1 and CDR2 (germline): SEHNR, FQNEAQ (reference sequence). In DNA, the CDR3 is TGTGCCAGCAGCTTCGGCGAGGGGGGGTCCTACGAGCAGTACTTC. Translation gives CASSFGEGGSYEQYF.

This chain connects TRBV6-1 to TRBJ1-3; D is unresolved. Trimming shortened V by 2 bases and J by 2 bases, and 10 bases separated the two germline ends. The CDR3 runs 15 residues. Germline V gene data show CDR1 as MNHNS and CDR2 as SASEGT. The CDR3 protein is CASSELRTTGNTIYF. The DNA for the CDR3 is TGTGCCAGCAGTGAACTAAGGACGACTGGAAACACCATATATTTT.

The V call is TRBV27, the J call TRBJ2-7, with TRBD1 matching 9 bases. Germline CDR1 and CDR2: MNHEY and SMNVEV (reference sequence). The CDR3 length is 15 residues. Trimming removed 3 bases from V and 7 bases from J; junction bases left unmatched: 10. The DNA of the CDR3 is TGTGCCAGCAGTTTGTCCCCACAGGGGGCGGGGGAGCAGTACTTC. This codes for CASSLSPQGAGEQYF.

In its sample, this clonotype was seen many times. The chain joins TRBV20-1 to TRBJ2-3; D is unclear. Germline CDR1 and CDR2: DFQATT and SNEGSKA (reference sequence). V lost 0 bases, J lost 5 bases, and 6 bases lay in between. The CDR3 is made up of 12 amino acids. CDR3 residues: CSARDKVDTQYF. The DNA for the CDR3 is TGCAGTGCTAGAGATAAGGTAGATACGCAGTATTTT.

V and J are TRBV5-5 and TRBJ2-5; 9 positions match TRBD2. The CDR3 totals 14 residues. The germline gives CDR1 SGHKS, CDR2 YYEKEE (reference sequence). V was pared by 4 bases and J by 3 bases, with 4 bases of the junction left unmatched. The CDR3 region is CASSKIAGEETQYF. DNA of the CDR3: TGTGCCAGCAGCAAAATAGCGGGAGAAGAGACCCAGTACTTC.

This clonotype came up many times. V is TRBV11-2 and J is TRBJ1-1; D remains unclear. Germline V lookup: CDR1 SGHAT, CDR2 FQNNGV. This CDR3 contains 16 residues. The V end was cut by 5 bases, the J end by 4 bases, with 20 bases between. CDR3 amino acids: CASSPPQSYWGTEAFF. The CDR3 DNA is TGTGCCAGCAGCCCCCCACAGTCCTACTGGGGCACTGAAGCTTTCTTT.

The rearrangement joins TRBV20-1 to TRBJ1-3, with 10 bases fitting TRBD1. Per germline, CDR1 DFQATT and CDR2 SNEGSKA (reference sequence). This CDR3 is 19 amino acids long. V lost 0 bases and J lost 0; bases outside the gene matches: 11. The CDR3 coding sequence is TGCAGTGCTAGAGATGGTCTGGGACAGGGGCGAGCCTCTGGAAACACCATATATTTT. Translated, it gives CSARDGLGQGRASGNTIYF.

This clonotype was observed many times. V gene TRBV29-1 combines with J gene TRBJ2-7; 7 nucleotides line up with TRBD1. With 6 bases clipped from V and 2 bases from J, the junction kept 7 bases outside the gene matches. CDR1 SQVTM and CDR2 ANQGSEA come from the germline V gene. The CDR3 length is 13 residues. The CDR3 coding sequence is TGCAGCGTCGATACAGGGGCTACCTACGAGCAGTACTTC. Translating gives CSVDTGATYEQYF.

This chain joins TRBV6-5 and TRBJ1-2; D possibly corresponds to TRBD1 (5 bases). In germline, CDR1 is MNHEY, CDR2 SVGAGI. The CDR3 totals 13 residues. V lost 0 bases and J lost 6, with 8 bases in between. CDR3 region: CASSYSRVHGYTF. Here the CDR3 DNA reads TGTGCCAGCAGTTACTCCAGGGTACATGGCTACACCTTC.

There are many counts of this clonotype. The chain carries TRBV12-3 or TRBV12-4 and TRBJ2-5; TRBD1 is a possible D gene (7 bases). The germline V and J ends were trimmed by 3 bases and 5 bases, with 16 bases remaining between them. The CDR3 spans 15 residues. The CDR3 protein is CASSLEGALGETQYF. CDR3 DNA: TGTGCCAGCAGTTTGGAGGGGGCCCTGGGGGAGACCCAGTACTTC.

In this sample, this clonotype turned up a few times. The conserved final phenylalanine or tryptophan is absent from the CDR3, which likely points to a read error. This CDR3 reads CAWRDSMNTEAFS. The CDR3 bases are TGTGCCTGGAGGGACAGCATGAACACTGAAGCTTTCTCT. The chain carries TRBV30 and TRBJ1-1; possibly TRBD1 for D (6 bases). Germline V gives CDR1 GTSNPN, CDR2 SVGIG (reference sequence). V shed 3 bases and J shed 0 bases, with 8 bases lying between them. The length of the CDR3 is 13 residues.

This clonotype was observed at least ten times. In DNA, the CDR3 is TGTGCCAGCAGCGAAATAGGAGGGTCGGCTTTCTTT. The encoded protein is CASSEIGGSAFF. The chain carries TRBV2 and TRBJ1-1; D remains ambiguous. Trimming took off 6 bases at V and 11 bases at J, with 16 bases between the two ends. CDR1 is SNHLY, CDR2 FYNNEI, per germline. This CDR3 is built from 12 residues.

The chain uses TRBV18 and TRBJ1-6, with a possible D match to TRBD1 (5 bases). In germline, CDR1 is KGHSH, CDR2 LQKENI. V dropped 5 bases and J dropped 13 bases, with 24 bases sitting between them. The CDR3 runs 16 residues. The CDR3 DNA follows: TGTGCCAGCTCATCGCTGACAGTGGCTTCGGTTAGGCCCCTCCACTTT. Protein: CASSSLTVASVRPLHF. Using reference TRBV18 and TRBJ1-6 for the parts outside the CDR3, the full variable domain is NAGVMQNPRHLVRRRGQEARLRCSPMKGHSHVYWYRQLPEEGLKFMVYLQKENIIDESGMPKERFSAEFPKEGPSILRIQQVVRGDSAAYFCASSSLTVASVRPLHFGNGTRLTVT.

This clonotype occurred many times. CDR3 loop: CASSPPKPYEQYF. The CDR3 nucleotides read TGCGCCAGCAGCCCGCCAAAGCCCTACGAGCAGTACTTC. V gene TRBV5-1 combines with J gene TRBJ2-7, with D hard to call. This CDR3 has 13 residues. Trimming took off 4 bases at V and 2 bases at J, with 10 bases between the two ends. Per the germline V gene, CDR1 is SGHRS and CDR2 is YFSETQ.